This T cell receptor beta chain was retrieved from a study of blood T cells in healthy people across ages (dated by TCRdb to 2013 to 2016). For context, the study as a whole: In model experiments, template switching captured roughly one uniquely barcoded TCR beta cDNA molecule for every two T cells. To track age-related changes in TCR beta repertoire diversity, the study relied on deep sequencing normalized with unique cDNA molecular identifiers. The donors were split into four age groups: young (average approximately 16 years), middle-aged (around 37), aged (62) and long-lived (about 74). To avoid experimental bias, donors of different ages were spread randomly across the sequencing lanes. The study analyzed two additional independent replicas of 1 million unique cDNA reads from the same blood draw for two donors, one aged 18 to 29 and one aged 80 or older.

The paper as a whole reports these results and caveats: As age increased, observed TCR beta diversity per million T cells dropped in a roughly linear way, and a significant reduction was already evident by age 40. Estimates of total diversity based on one million sequenced T cells were considered lower bounds and underestimates. Because donor CMV infection status was unknown, age-related changes in expanded clonotypes were potentially confounded. A strong correlation was found between observed TCR beta diversity and the percentage of naive T cells measured by flow cytometry. The long-lived group showed more naive CD4+ T cells, fewer expanded clones and increased TCR diversity than the aged group, suggesting age selection. Because profiling used bulk unsorted PBMCs, naive and antigen-experienced compartments could not be compared conclusively.

This clonotype was detected only a few times. It has no known antigen specificity. One base away there is no much larger clone; base qualities are not given. The receptor library was made with 5' RACE. The sample was run on an Illumina HiSeq 2500. A second roughly 6 to 12 cycle PCR used a sample-barcoded 5' primer and a J-beta primer mix. A unique molecular identifier was introduced onto each TCR beta cDNA molecule by a template-switch 5' adaptor carrying 12 random nucleotides. At least 3 million CDR3-containing paired-end reads were obtained from each sample. First-strand cDNA was synthesized from all RNA with the Mint cDNA synthesis kit, primed by a TRBC-specific oligonucleotide. Following uracil-DNA glycosylase treatment, all cDNA underwent a first 18-cycle PCR with the universal primers M1SS and BC2_uni_R. As for how the authors treated the data: For normalization, 1 million high-quality reads were randomly selected from each sample, with every read carrying a distinct molecular identifier. Reads with shared molecular identifiers were discarded instead of being binned into consensus sequences. CDR3 identification, clonotype clustering and error correction used MiTCR with a Q25 quality threshold and the strictest error-elimination algorithm. A nonparametric unseen species model with Euler transformation was used to estimate a lower bound on total TCR beta diversity. TCRdb reran the public reads through fastp at Q25 and MiXCR, keeping productive beta chains. Every entry covers one CDR3 protein and lists the most common genes and DNA from its rows. TCRdb assigned the V and J calls; the authors' analysis was not used. This sample is represented by more than 550,000 distinct CDR3 sequences; 22% of them were singletons. The top ten clonotypes cover less than 25% of the sample.

Inclusive of the bounding cysteine and phenylalanine, the CDR3 is 14 residues long. Only the CDR3 portion is preserved as DNA: 42 bases, with reading frame beginning at the first base. Here V drops 2 bases and J drops 5 bases, and the junction holds 2 bases not matched to any gene. The germline V gene (reference sequence) supplies CDR1 SEHNR and CDR2 FQNEAQ. The roughly 38 donors, aged roughly 6 to 90 years, were systemically healthy Caucasian individuals from Russia. Each donor gave 9.5 to 10 milliliters of peripheral blood, drawn into EDTA-treated Vacutainer tubes. Ficoll-Paque density-gradient centrifugation was used to isolate PBMCs, with at least 6.5 million per sample. Total RNA, at least 6 micrograms per sample, was extracted from PBMCs with Trizol reagent. For every donor, an aliquot of PBMCs went through flow cytometry to measure the percentages of naive CD45RAhigh/CD27high T cells.

This sequence uses TRBV7-9 and TRBJ1-5; TRBD1 agrees with 8 junctional bases. The origin of this receptor is a man in his 70s in good health. The sequenced sample consisted of blood. CDR3 sequence: CASSLPGGDQPQHF. The nucleotide sequence is given as TGTGCCAGCAGCTTACCAGGGGGCGATCAGCCCCAGCATTTT.